Listed here are 27 T cell receptor beta chains from one sample, sequenced in a study of long-term antiretroviral therapy in people with HIV (dated by TCRdb to between 2021 and 2024). The immunoSEQ hsTCRB v3.0 assay was used at survey level resolution for TRB variable region sequencing. The table was pulled from immuneACCESS by TCRdb, which kept in-frame rearrangements only. Such tables lose some clones; where checked, under half of the loss comes from unresolved V genes, and the rest has no known cause. The sample table shows about 15,000 clones, and 81% are seen once. The ten top clones hold around 15% of the sample. The sequences come from unsorted PBMCs, collected less than 1.3 years before starting antiretroviral therapy. These receptors were collected from a man aged 25 to 45 with HIV.

This chain joins TRBV28 and TRBJ1-5; D is possibly TRBD1 (5 bases). V gave up 6 bases and J gave up 1 base, with 16 bases separating them. CDR3 size: 16 residues. Germline lookup yields CDR1 MDHEN and CDR2 SYDVKM. CDR3 nucleotide sequence: TGTGCCAGCAGGGAGGGGCGCGAAAGGAGCAATCAGCCCCAGCATTTT. This gives the protein CASREGRERSNQPQHF.

This chain connects TRBV28 to TRBJ1-2, with a weak D call TRBD1 (6 bases). The V and J ends lost 6 bases and 8 bases respectively, with 16 bases between them. CDR1 MDHEN and CDR2 SYDVKM come from the germline V gene. CDR3 length equals 13 residues. The CDR3 nucleotides are TGTGCCAGCAGCTCTTTGGGGGGCGGAGGCTACACCTTC. Translated, it gives CASSSLGGGGYTF.

This sequence joins TRBV19 and TRBJ2-7; 11 positions match TRBD2. Germline CDR1 reads LNHDA; CDR2 reads SQIVND (reference sequence). There are 14 residues in the CDR3. V dropped 6 bases and J dropped 4; count of bases not matched to a gene: 5. The CDR3 loop reads CASSLTSGSYEQYF. CDR3 nucleotide sequence: TGTGCCAGTAGCCTCACTAGCGGGAGTTACGAGCAGTACTTC.

The chain combines TRBV27 with TRBJ1-4; weak D call: TRBD1 (5 bases). V dropped 6 bases and J dropped 5 bases, with 19 bases sitting between them. The CDR3 totals 16 residues. In germline, CDR1 is MNHEY, CDR2 SMNVEV (reference sequence). The CDR3 nucleotides are TGTGCCAGCAGACGGTCCGCGGGACCGAGGAATGAAAAACTGTTTTTT. It codes for CASRRSAGPRNEKLFF. Variable domain in full (rest from reference TRBV27 and TRBJ1-4): EAQVTQNPRYLITVTGKKLTVTCSQNMNHEYMSWYRQDPGLGLRQIYYSMNVEVTDKGDVPEGYKVSRKEKRNFPLILESPSPNQTSLYFCASRRSAGPRNEKLFFGSGTQLSVL.

V gene TRBV5-5 combines with J gene TRBJ1-1, with D possibly TRBD1 on 6 matching bases. CDR3 length: 13 amino acids. The ends were cut back, 6 bases at V and 9 bases at J, with 18 bases in the middle. Germline V gene lookup returns CDR1 SGHKS and CDR2 YYEKEE (reference sequence). The CDR3 DNA is TGTGCCAGCATGAAGGTTTCGGGGGCAAAAGCTTTCTTT. It encodes CASMKVSGAKAFF.

The chain links TRBV11-3 to TRBJ2-1; 11 bases match TRBD2. The CDR3 loop spans 16 amino acids. V lost 5 bases to trimming and J lost 6 bases; unmatched junction nucleotides: 9. In germline, CDR1 is SGHNT, CDR2 YENEEA. This chain's CDR3 is CASSAASGGRSNEQFF. CDR3 sequence (DNA): TGTGCCAGCAGCGCCGCTAGCGGGGGGCGTTCCAATGAGCAGTTCTTC.

There are a few counts of this clone. The V gene is TRBV25-1, the J gene TRBJ1-5; D call uncertain. Germline V gives CDR1 MGHDK, CDR2 SYGVNS. CDR3 length: 14 residues. V gave up 1 base and J gave up 7 bases, with 11 bases separating them. The CDR3 loop is CASSESGPGQPQHF. The DNA for the CDR3 is TGTGCCAGCAGTGAATCGGGCCCGGGGCAGCCCCAGCATTTT. Complete variable domain (other parts from reference TRBV25-1 and TRBJ1-5): EADIYQTPRYLVIGTGKKITLECSQTMGHDKMYWYQQDPGMELHLIHYSYGVNSTEKGDLSSESTVSRIRTEHFPLTLESARPSHTSQYLCASSESGPGQPQHFGDGTRLSIL.

V and J are TRBV4-2 and TRBJ2-2; TRBD1 is a possible D gene (6 bases). CDR3 length equals 15 residues. V was cut by 4 bases and J by 8 bases, with 17 bases left in between. In germline, CDR1 is LGHNA, CDR2 YNFKEQ. The CDR3 bases are TGTGCCAGCAGCCGAACCCCCCAGGGGTCTGGGGAGCTGTTTTTT. Translated: CASSRTPQGSGELFF.

This clone was counted only a few times. CDR3 coding DNA: TGTGCCAGCAGCGTGGGACTAGCGGGAGTTCAAGAGCAGTACTTC. It is translated as CASSVGLAGVQEQYF. The chain uses TRBV7-9 and TRBJ2-7; 14 nucleotides match TRBD2. Germline-derived CDR1 and CDR2 are SEHNR and FQNEAQ (reference sequence). This CDR3 is 15 amino acids long. V was pared by 5 bases and J by 7 bases, with 7 bases of the junction left unmatched.

The chain recombines TRBV28 with TRBJ1-2; TRBD1 agrees at 8 bases. CDR1 is MDHEN and CDR2 is SYDVKM in the germline V gene. This CDR3 has 14 residues. Trimming took 4 bases from V and 1 from J; bases not matched to a gene: 2. The CDR3 here is CASSWGQDNYGYTF. In nucleotides, the CDR3 is TGTGCCAGCAGTTGGGGACAGGATAACTATGGCTACACCTTC.

The genes are TRBV5-4 and TRBJ2-5, with D tentatively TRBD1 (5 bases). Germline CDR1 is SGHNT and CDR2 is YYREEE (reference sequence). V was trimmed by 3 bases and J by 3 bases, leaving 15 bases between them. There are 15 residues in the CDR3. CDR3 sequence: CASSSPDETEETQYF. CDR3 coding DNA: TGTGCCAGCAGCTCCCCCGACGAGACAGAAGAGACCCAGTACTTC.

The chain employs TRBV18 and TRBJ2-6, with D perhaps matching TRBD1 (5 bases). Trimming cost V 5 bases and J 2 bases, with 10 bases left between them. The CDR3 sequence is 15 residues long. Germline lookup yields CDR1 KGHSH and CDR2 LQKENI. The CDR3 sequence is CASSIDRTGANVLTF. CDR3 DNA: TGTGCCAGCTCAATCGACAGAACTGGGGCCAACGTCCTGACTTTC.

This rearrangement joins TRBV19 to TRBJ1-2; D is possibly TRBD1 (5 bases). The CDR3 contains 13 residues. V was shortened by 9 bases and J by 6 bases, with 17 bases between the two germline ends. Germline CDR1 is LNHDA and CDR2 is SQIVND (reference sequence). The CDR3: CASATGGVNGYTF. CDR3 sequence (DNA): TGTGCCAGCGCCACGGGAGGGGTCAATGGCTACACCTTC.

This chain connects TRBV7-3 to TRBJ2-5; TRBD2 matches at 10 bases. V gave up 5 bases and J gave up 2 bases; unmatched junction bases: 8. CDR1 is SGHTA, CDR2 FQGTGA, per germline. This CDR3 has 16 residues. CDR3 region: CASSPTAGGPQETQYF. CDR3 in DNA: TGTGCCAGCAGCCCAACAGCGGGAGGGCCGCAAGAGACCCAGTACTTC. The full variable domain, in which reference TRBV7-3 and TRBJ2-5 provide the parts outside the CDR3, is GAGVSQTPSNKVTEKGKYVELRCDPISGHTALYWYRQSLGQGPEFLIYFQGTGAADDSGLPNDRFFAVRPEGSVSTLKIQRTERGDSAVYLCASSPTAGGPQETQYFGPGTRLLVL.

The chain employs TRBV28 and TRBJ1-2, with TRBD1 as a possible D gene (5 bases). This CDR3 is built from 18 residues. Germline CDR1 MDHEN, CDR2 SYDVKM. With 4 bases removed from V and 4 bases from J, the gap between germline ends came to 25 bases. For the CDR3, the DNA is TGTGCCAGCAGTTCTAGTCAGGGCCCTTCGGATTGGATCTATGGCTACACCTTC. Protein: CASSSSQGPSDWIYGYTF.

A single count supports this clone. The chain uses TRBV7-2 and TRBJ2-7; D may be TRBD1 or TRBD2 (5 bases each). CDR3 size: 15 residues. The germline CDR1 and CDR2 sequences are SGHTA and FQGNSA. Trimming shortened V by 1 base and J by 2 bases, and 12 bases separated the two germline ends. The CDR3 DNA sequence: TGTGCCAGCAGCTTAGAAGTAGGGACCCCCTACGAGCAGTACTTC. Protein: CASSLEVGTPYEQYF.

About this clone itself: Since a far larger clone is one base different, this is likely a read error. The chain uses TRBV4-2 and TRBJ2-7; maybe TRBD1 (5 bases). With 0 bases removed from V and 2 bases from J, the gap between germline ends came to 14 bases. CDR3 length: 16 residues. The germline CDR1 and CDR2 sequences are LGHNA and YNFKEQ. In nucleotides, the CDR3 is TGTGCCAGCAGCCAAGAAATGACAGCAGCAACCTACGAGCAGTACTTC. Encoded protein: CASSQEMTAATYEQYF.

The chain carries TRBV28 and TRBJ2-1; no clear D. The CDR3 is made up of 11 amino acids. Germline-derived CDR1 and CDR2 are MDHEN and SYDVKM. V shed 5 bases and J shed 8 bases, with 7 bases lying between them. The CDR3: CASSNSDEQFF. The CDR3 nucleotides read TGTGCCAGCAGTAATTCCGATGAGCAGTTCTTC.

This clone appeared once. The chain employs TRBV7-9 and TRBJ1-2; 7 bases match TRBD1. Trimming at V came to 5 bases and at J to 2 bases, leaving 2 bases not matched to a gene. The CDR3 length is 13 residues. From germline, CDR1 is SEHNR and CDR2 FQNEAQ (reference sequence). The CDR3 DNA follows: TGTGCCAGCAGCCCACAGGGGAACTATGGCTACACCTTC. Translating it yields CASSPQGNYGYTF.

The V and J genes are TRBV18 and TRBJ2-7; TRBD2 is a possible D gene (6 bases). CDR3 length: 15 amino acids. V lost 6 bases and J 1 base, leaving 16 bases between the germline ends. Germline V gene data show CDR1 as KGHSH and CDR2 as LQKENI. CDR3 region: CASSYVSSASYEQYF. CDR3 DNA sequence: TGTGCCAGCTCCTACGTATCTAGCGCGTCCTACGAGCAGTACTTC.

This chain links TRBV5-6 with TRBJ2-7, with D uncertain. Trimming pared 4 bases from V and 6 bases from J, leaving 14 bases between. The CDR3 consists of 13 residues. Germline lookup yields CDR1 SGHDT and CDR2 YYEEEE. The CDR3 DNA follows: TGTGCCAGCAGCCCGAAAGGAGCTCGCGAGCAGTACTTC. It translates to CASSPKGAREQYF. Drawing the rest from reference TRBV5-6 and TRBJ2-7, the complete variable domain is DAGVTQSPTHLIKTRGQQVTLRCSPKSGHDTVSWYQQALGQGPQFIFQYYEEEERQRGNFPDRFSGHQFPNYSSELNVNALLLGDSALYLCASSPKGAREQYFGPGTRLTVT.

This clone is a singleton in its sample. The genes are TRBV19 and TRBJ2-7, with TRBD1 matching over 10 bases. Losses at the gene ends were 6 bases for V and 2 bases for J; bases not matched to a gene: 7. Germline values: CDR1 LNHDA, CDR2 SQIVND (reference sequence). The CDR3 consists of 15 residues. In DNA form, the CDR3 reads TGTGCCAGTAGGAGGAGGACAGGGGGAACCTACGAGCAGTACTTC. Translating it yields CASRRRTGGTYEQYF.

The CDR3 spells CASSMGWTGSYNEQFF. The CDR3 DNA is TGTGCCAGCAGCATGGGGTGGACGGGAAGTTACAATGAGCAGTTCTTC. This chain uses TRBV7-8 with TRBJ2-1; D may be TRBD2 (5 bases). CDR3 size: 16 residues. Germline V gene sequence: CDR1 SGHVS, CDR2 FQNEAQ. Trimming cost V 5 bases and J 4 bases, with 18 bases left between them.

The rearrangement joins TRBV5-1 to TRBJ2-3; 10 bases are a match to TRBD1. In germline, CDR1 is SGHRS, CDR2 YFSETQ. The CDR3 length is 15 residues. The V and J ends lost 4 bases and 3 bases, in that order; junction bases with no gene match: 5. This chain's CDR3 is CASSVRDRGTDTQYF. CDR3 sequence (DNA): TGCGCCAGCAGCGTCCGGGACAGGGGTACAGATACGCAGTATTTT.

The V call is TRBV19, the J call TRBJ1-1; D uncertain. Trimming stripped 6 bases from V and 2 bases from J, with 10 bases between. CDR1 and CDR2 (germline): LNHDA, SQIVND (reference sequence). The CDR3 length is 13 residues. Written as DNA, the CDR3 is TGTGCCAGTAGGACAACCACCAACACTGAAGCTTTCTTT. Translating it yields CASRTTTNTEAFF.

The gene calls are TRBV5-6 and TRBJ1-3; the D is unclear. Trimming pared 0 bases from V and 0 bases from J, leaving 4 bases between. Germline values: CDR1 SGHDT, CDR2 YYEEEE. This CDR3 has 14 residues. In DNA form, the CDR3 reads TGTGCCAGCAGCTTGGGAACCTCTGGAAACACCATATATTTT. Its translation is CASSLGTSGNTIYF.

This chain connects TRBV6-5 to TRBJ2-2; D is unresolved. Germline loops: CDR1 MNHEY, CDR2 SVGAGI. The CDR3 has 14 residues. V dropped 8 bases and J dropped 9 bases, with 19 bases sitting between them. This chain's CDR3 is CASLDVFESRELFF. The CDR3 DNA reads as TGTGCCAGCCTTGACGTATTCGAGTCCCGGGAGCTGTTTTTT.